The present TCR beta chain was sequenced within a study of T cell responses to AZD1222 COVID-19 vaccine. Whole-study context: Second doses were pooled across both intervals (about 4 or about 12 weeks). Broader study findings: Distributed over spike, vaccine-associated CD4 TCRs predominated at 160-218 and 743-854. Clonal diversity was possibly underestimated; the donors were predominantly white British and more often female.

As regards this clone: Antigen specificity is unknown.

The protocol was immunoSEQ multiplex PCR, while the TCRdb copy is restricted to in-frame clones and leaves out a portion. This sample has 100,000 to 150,000 clones, with 80% to 90% found just once. The sequenced sample was peripheral blood, obtained on day 0 of AZD1222 vaccination. The source of this sequence is an adult in good health.

Here the CDR3 DNA reads TGCAGCGTTGTTACGGGTTCTGGAAACACCATATATTTT. This encodes CSVVTGSGNTIYF. This chain joins TRBV29-1 and TRBJ1-3; D is unresolved. Trimming took 4 bases from V and 1 from J, leaving 8 bases between them. Per germline, CDR1 SQVTM and CDR2 ANQGSEA. This CDR3 region has 13 residues.